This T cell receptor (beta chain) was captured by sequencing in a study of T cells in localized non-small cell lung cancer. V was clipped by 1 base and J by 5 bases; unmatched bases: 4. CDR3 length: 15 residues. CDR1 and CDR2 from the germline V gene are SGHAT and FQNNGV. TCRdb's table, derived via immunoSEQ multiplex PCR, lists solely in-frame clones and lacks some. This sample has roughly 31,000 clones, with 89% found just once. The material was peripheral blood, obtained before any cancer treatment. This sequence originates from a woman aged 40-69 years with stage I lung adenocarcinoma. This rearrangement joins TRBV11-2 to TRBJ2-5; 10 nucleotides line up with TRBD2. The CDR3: CASSLVGAGGETQYF. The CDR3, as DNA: TGTGCCAGCAGCTTAGTTGGAGCGGGAGGGGAGACCCAGTACTTC.